Given below is one T cell receptor beta chain in context. What it recognizes is unknown. J was trimmed by 4 bases and V by 4 bases; bases with no gene match: 6. This CDR3 region has 13 residues. The germline V gene encodes CDR1 SQVTM and CDR2 ANQGSEA. The record originates from a study of cytomegalovirus exposure and HLA in healthy donors. For the study at large: A prior analysis found more than 90 million unique TCR beta sequences from approximately 200 million T cells. Whole-study findings and limits: More clonal expansion characterized HLA-associated TCR beta chains than equally common others in a later analysis.

Amplification used 60 Vbeta primers and 13 Jbeta primers. Source study methods: The count from a later analysis was roughly 80 million unique TCR beta chains, around 10 million of them shared. Generated by immunoSEQ multiplex PCR, the TCRdb table keeps only in-frame clones and is missing some. D and trimming were read from the DNA, whereas the V and J calls and clone size are those reported in that table. The sample includes 120,000 to 150,000 clones, about 75% seen only once; the top ten take 1.5% to 2%. Participants comprised healthy donors of bone marrow. The chain has TRBV29-1 and TRBJ2-7; 8 nucleotides line up with TRBD2. The clonotype comes from a woman between 25 and 40 years old in good health and CMV-seronegative. Sequencing was performed on PBMCs. In nucleotides, the CDR3 is TGCAGCGTTGCGCGGGGGGTCGGGTACGAGCAGTACTTC. Amino acids: CSVARGVGYEQYF.